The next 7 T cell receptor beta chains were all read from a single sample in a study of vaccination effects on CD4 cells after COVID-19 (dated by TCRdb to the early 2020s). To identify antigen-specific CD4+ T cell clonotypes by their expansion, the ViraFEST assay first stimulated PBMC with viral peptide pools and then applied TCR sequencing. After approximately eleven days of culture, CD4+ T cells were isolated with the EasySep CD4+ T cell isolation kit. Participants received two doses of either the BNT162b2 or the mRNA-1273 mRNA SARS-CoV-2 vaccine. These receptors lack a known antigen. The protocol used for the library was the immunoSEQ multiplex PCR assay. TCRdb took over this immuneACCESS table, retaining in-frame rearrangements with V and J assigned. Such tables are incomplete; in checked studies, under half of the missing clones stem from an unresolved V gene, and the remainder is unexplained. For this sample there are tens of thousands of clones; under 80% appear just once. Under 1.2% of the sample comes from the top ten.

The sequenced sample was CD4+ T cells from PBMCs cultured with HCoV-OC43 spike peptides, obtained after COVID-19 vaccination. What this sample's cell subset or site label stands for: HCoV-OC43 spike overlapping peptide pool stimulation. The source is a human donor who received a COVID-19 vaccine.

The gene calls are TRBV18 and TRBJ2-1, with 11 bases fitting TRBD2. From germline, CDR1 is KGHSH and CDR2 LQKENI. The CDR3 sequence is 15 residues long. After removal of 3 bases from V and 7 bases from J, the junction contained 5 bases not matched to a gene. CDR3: CASSPLTSGENEQFF. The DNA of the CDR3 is TGTGCCAGCTCACCTTTGACTAGCGGGGAGAATGAGCAGTTCTTC.

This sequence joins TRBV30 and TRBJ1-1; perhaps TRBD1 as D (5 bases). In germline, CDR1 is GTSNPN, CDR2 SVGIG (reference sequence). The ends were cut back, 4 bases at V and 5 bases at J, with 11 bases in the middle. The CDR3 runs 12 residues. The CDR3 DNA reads TGTGCCTGGAACAAGGGGCGGACTGAAGCTTTCTTT. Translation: CAWNKGRTEAFF.

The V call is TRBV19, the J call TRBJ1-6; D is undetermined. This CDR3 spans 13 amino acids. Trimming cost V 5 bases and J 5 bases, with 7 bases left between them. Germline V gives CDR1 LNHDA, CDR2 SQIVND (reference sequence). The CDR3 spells CASSDRDNSPLHF. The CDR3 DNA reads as TGTGCCAGTAGTGATCGGGATAATTCACCCCTCCACTTT. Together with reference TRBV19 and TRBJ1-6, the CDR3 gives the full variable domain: DGGITQSPKYLFRKEGQNVTLSCEQNLNHDAMYWYRQDPGQGLRLIYYSQIVNDFQKGDIAEGYSVSREKKESFPLTVTSAQKNPTAFYLCASSDRDNSPLHFGNGTRLTVT.

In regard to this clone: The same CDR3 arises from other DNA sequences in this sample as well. The CDR3 coding sequence is TGTGCCAGCTCACCTAGGGGGGCTCAGGAGACCCAGTACTTC. The encoded protein is CASSPRGAQETQYF. The chain is built from TRBV18 and TRBJ2-5, with D possibly called TRBD1 or TRBD2 (6 bases each). This CDR3 is built from 14 residues. Germline CDR1 and CDR2: KGHSH and LQKENI. V was shortened by 3 bases and J by 5 bases, with 13 bases between the two germline ends.

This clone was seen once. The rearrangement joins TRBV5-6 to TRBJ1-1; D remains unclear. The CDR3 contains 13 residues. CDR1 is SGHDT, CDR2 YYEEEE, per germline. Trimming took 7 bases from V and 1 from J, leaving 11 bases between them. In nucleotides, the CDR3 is TGTGCCAGCTCAGAAACCCCGAACACTGAAGCTTTCTTT. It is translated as CASSETPNTEAFF. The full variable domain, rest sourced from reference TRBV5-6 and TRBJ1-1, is DAGVTQSPTHLIKTRGQQVTLRCSPKSGHDTVSWYQQALGQGPQFIFQYYEEEERQRGNFPDRFSGHQFPNYSSELNVNALLLGDSALYLCASSETPNTEAFFGQGTRLTVV.

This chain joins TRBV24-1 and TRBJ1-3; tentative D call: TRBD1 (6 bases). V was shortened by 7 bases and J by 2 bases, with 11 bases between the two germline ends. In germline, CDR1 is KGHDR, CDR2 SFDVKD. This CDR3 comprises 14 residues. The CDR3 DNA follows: TGTGCCACCAGCAACAGGGTTACTGGAAACACCATATATTTT. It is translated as CATSNRVTGNTIYF.

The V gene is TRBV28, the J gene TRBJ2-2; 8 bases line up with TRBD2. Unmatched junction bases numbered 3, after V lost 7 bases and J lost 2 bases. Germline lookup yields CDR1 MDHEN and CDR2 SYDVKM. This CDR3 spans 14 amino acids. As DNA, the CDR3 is TGTGCCAGCACCACTAGCGGTAACACCGGGGAGCTGTTTTTT. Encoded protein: CASTTSGNTGELFF.